The clone carrying this T cell receptor beta chain was detected many times. The antigen remains unidentified. TCRdb reanalysed the 5' RACE reads using MiXCR and keeps one entry per CDR3 protein. The data show roughly 250,000 distinct CDR3 sequences, roughly 17% seen once. The data were taken from a study of T-cell memory formation after mild COVID-19. About the research overall: Clustering of TCRs was largely donor specific.

Broader study findings: Contracting CD8+ clones were enriched in EMRA, CD4+ mainly in CM and EM. Day 15 to 85 contractors were CD4/CD8 balanced; later expanders leaned CD4+.

The sequenced sample was PBMCs or a T cell subset sorted from them (not recorded which). The receptor was derived from a man younger than 35 who had mild COVID-19 (a few samples of this study predate the infection). Cell type and time point are not known.

Here the CDR3 DNA reads TGTGCCAGCAGCCTCCAAAGGTTCCGTGAGCAGTTCTTC. Its translation is CASSLQRFREQFF. This sequence joins TRBV12-3 or TRBV12-4 and TRBJ2-1; unclear D gene. The CDR3 is made up of 13 amino acids. V lost 6 bases and J 9 bases, leaving 15 bases between the germline ends.